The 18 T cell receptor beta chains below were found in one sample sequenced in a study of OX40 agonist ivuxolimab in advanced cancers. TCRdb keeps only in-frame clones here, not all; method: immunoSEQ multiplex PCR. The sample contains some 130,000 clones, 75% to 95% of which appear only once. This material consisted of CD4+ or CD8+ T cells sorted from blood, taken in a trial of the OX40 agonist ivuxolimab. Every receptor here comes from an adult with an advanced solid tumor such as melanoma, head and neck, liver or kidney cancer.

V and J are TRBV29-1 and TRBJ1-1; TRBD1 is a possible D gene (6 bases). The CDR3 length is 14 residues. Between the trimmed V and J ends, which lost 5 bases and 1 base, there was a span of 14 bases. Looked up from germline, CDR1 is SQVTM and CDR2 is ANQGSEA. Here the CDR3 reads CSVKVRGANTEAFF. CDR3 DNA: TGCAGCGTTAAGGTTAGGGGGGCGAACACTGAAGCTTTCTTT.

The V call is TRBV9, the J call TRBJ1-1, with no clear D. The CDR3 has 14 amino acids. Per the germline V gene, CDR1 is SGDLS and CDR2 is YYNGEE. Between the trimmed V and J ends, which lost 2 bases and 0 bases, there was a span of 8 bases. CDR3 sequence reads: CASSVDYMNTEAFF. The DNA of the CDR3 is TGTGCCAGCAGCGTGGACTACATGAACACTGAAGCTTTCTTT. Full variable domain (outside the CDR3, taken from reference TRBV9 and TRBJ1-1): DSGVTQTPKHLITATGQRVTLRCSPRSGDLSVYWYQQSLDQGLQFLIQYYNGEERAKGNILERFSAQQFPDLHSELNLSSLELGDSALYFCASSVDYMNTEAFFGQGTRLTVV.

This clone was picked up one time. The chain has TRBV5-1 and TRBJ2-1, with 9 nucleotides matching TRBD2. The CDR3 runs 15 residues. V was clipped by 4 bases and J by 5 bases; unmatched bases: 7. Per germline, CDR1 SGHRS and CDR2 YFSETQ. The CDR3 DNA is TGCGCCAGCAGCGCAATAGCGGGAGCTGACAATGAGCAGTTCTTC. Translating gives CASSAIAGADNEQFF.

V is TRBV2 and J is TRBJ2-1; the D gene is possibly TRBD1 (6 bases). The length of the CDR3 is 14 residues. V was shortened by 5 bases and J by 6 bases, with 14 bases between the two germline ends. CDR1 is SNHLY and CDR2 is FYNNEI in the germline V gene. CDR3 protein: CASSRTDSSNEQFF. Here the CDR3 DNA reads TGTGCCAGCAGTCGGACGGACAGCAGCAATGAGCAGTTCTTC.

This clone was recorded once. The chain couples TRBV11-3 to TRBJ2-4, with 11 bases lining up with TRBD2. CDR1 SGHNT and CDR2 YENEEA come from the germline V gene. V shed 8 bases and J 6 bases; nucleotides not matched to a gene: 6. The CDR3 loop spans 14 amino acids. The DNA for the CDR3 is TGTGCCAGCGCTATGGGGACTAGCGGAAACATTCAGTACTTC. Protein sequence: CASAMGTSGNIQYF.

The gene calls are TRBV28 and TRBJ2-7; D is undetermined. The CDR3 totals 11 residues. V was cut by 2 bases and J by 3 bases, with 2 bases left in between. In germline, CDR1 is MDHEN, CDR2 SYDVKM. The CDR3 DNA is TGTGCCAGCAGTTTAGACTACGAGCAGTACTTC. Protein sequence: CASSLDYEQYF. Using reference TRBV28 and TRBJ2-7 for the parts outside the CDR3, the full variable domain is DVKVTQSSRYLVKRTGEKVFLECVQDMDHENMFWYRQDPGLGLRLIYFSYDVKMKEKGDIPEGYSVSREKKERFSLILESASTNQTSMYLCASSLDYEQYFGPGTRLTVT.

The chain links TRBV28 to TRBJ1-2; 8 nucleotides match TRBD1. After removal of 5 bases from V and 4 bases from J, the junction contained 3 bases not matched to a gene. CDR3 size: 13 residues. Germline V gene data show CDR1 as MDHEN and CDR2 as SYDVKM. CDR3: CASSAGTGYGYTF. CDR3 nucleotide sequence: TGTGCCAGCAGTGCCGGGACAGGCTATGGCTACACCTTC.

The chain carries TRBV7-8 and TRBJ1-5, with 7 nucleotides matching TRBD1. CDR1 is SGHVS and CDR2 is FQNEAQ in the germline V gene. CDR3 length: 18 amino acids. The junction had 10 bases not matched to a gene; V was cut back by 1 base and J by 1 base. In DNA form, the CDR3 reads TGTGCCAGCAGCTTAGGATCGGGGGCACAGGGGAGCAATCAGCCCCAGCATTTT. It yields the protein CASSLGSGAQGSNQPQHF.

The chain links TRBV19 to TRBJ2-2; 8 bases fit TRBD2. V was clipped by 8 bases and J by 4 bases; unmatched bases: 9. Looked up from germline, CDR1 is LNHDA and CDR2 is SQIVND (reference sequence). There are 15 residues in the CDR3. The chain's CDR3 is CASFGREVGTGELFF. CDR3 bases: TGTGCCAGTTTCGGGCGGGAGGTTGGCACCGGGGAGCTGTTTTTT. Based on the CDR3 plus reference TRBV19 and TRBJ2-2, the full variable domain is DGGITQSPKYLFRKEGQNVTLSCEQNLNHDAMYWYRQDPGQGLRLIYYSQIVNDFQKGDIAEGYSVSREKKESFPLTVTSAQKNPTAFYLCASFGREVGTGELFFGEGSRLTVL.

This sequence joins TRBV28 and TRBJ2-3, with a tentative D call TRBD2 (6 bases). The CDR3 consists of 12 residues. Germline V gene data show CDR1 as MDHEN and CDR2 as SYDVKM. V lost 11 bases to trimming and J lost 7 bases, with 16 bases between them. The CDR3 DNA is TGTGCCGGGGGGTCCCGACTCTATACGCAGTATTTT. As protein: CAGGSRLYTQYF.

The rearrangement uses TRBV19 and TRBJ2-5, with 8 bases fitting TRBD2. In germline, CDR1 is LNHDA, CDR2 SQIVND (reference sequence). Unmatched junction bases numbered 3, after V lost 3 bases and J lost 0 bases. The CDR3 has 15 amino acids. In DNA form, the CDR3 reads TGTGCCAGTAGTATTGCAGCGGGAGACCAAGAGACCCAGTACTTC. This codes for CASSIAAGDQETQYF.

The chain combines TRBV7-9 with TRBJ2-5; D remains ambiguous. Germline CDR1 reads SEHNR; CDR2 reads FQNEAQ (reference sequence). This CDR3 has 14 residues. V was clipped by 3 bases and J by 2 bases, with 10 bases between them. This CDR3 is CASSLFGGQETQYF. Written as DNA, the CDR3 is TGTGCCAGCAGCTTGTTCGGTGGACAAGAGACCCAGTACTTC. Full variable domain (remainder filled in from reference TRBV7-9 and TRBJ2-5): DTGVSQNPRHKITKRGQNVTFRCDPISEHNRLYWYRQTLGQGPEFLTYFQNEAQLEKSRLLSDRFSAERPKGSFSTLEIQRTEQGDSAMYLCASSLFGGQETQYFGPGTRLLVL.

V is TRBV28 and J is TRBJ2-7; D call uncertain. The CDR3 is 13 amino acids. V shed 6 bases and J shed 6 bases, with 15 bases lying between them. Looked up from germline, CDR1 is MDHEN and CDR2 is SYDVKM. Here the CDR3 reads CASSPDMPLEQYF. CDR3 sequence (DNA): TGTGCCAGCAGCCCTGACATGCCGCTCGAGCAGTACTTC.

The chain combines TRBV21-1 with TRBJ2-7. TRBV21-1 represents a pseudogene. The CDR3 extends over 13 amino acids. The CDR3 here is CASSRASSYEQYF. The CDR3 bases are TGTGCCAGCAGCAGAGCAAGCTCCTACGAGCAGTACTTC.

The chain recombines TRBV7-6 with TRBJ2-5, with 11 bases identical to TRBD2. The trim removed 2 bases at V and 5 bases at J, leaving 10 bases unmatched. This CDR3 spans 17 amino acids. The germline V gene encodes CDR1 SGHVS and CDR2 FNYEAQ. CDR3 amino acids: CASSLRLTSGSRETQYF. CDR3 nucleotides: TGTGCCAGCAGCTTAAGGCTTACTAGCGGGAGCAGGGAGACCCAGTACTTC.

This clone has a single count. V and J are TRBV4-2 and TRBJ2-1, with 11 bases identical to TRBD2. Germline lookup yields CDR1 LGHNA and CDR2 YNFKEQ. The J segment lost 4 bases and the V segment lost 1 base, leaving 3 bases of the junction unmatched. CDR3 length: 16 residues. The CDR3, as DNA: TGTGCCAGCAGCCAAGGACTAGCGGGAAATTACAATGAGCAGTTCTTC. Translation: CASSQGLAGNYNEQFF.

CDR3 sequence: CASSVGGTSGIGEQFF. The CDR3 DNA reads as TGTGCCAGCAGCGTAGGGGGGACTAGCGGGATAGGGGAGCAGTTCTTC. The V gene is TRBV9, the J gene TRBJ2-1; 13 bases align to TRBD2. V dropped 0 bases and J dropped 10; count of bases not matched to a gene: 7. CDR3 length: 16 residues. In germline, CDR1 is SGDLS, CDR2 YYNGEE.

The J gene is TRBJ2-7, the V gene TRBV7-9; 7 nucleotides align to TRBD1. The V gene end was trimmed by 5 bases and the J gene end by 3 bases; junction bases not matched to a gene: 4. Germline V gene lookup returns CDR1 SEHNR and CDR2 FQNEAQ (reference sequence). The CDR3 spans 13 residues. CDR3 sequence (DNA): TGTGCCAGCAGCAAACGGGACAGCTACGAGCAGTACTTC. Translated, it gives CASSKRDSYEQYF.